This is a list of T cell receptor beta chains from one sample in a study of spatial heterogeneity in lung cancer. TCRdb re-derived calls from the 5' RACE reads in MiXCR, one entry per CDR3 protein. Of more than 10,000 distinct CDR3 sequences listed, 4% to 6% are singletons. Here the sequenced sample was lung tumor tissue, taken at surgery. The receptors here all came from a male donor with early-stage non-small cell lung cancer. Both conserved end residues are part of each CDR3. Fields, in order: J gene, V gene, clone size, D gene, CDR3 DNA, CDR3 protein. A D gene is named only where the DNA matches it firmly. Clone size is stated in some rows and not others, as once, few, many or a class when expanded.

>TRBJ2-7|TRBV18|-|-
TGTGCCAGTACGCCAGAAGGGGCAGCCTTCTCCTACGAGCAGTACTTC
CASTPEGAAFSYEQYF
>TRBJ2-5|TRBV11-2|many|TRBD2
TGTGCCAGCAGCTTAGTAGGTGGGGCGGGGGAGGCCCAGTACTTC
CASSLVGGAGEAQYF
>TRBJ1-2|TRBV12-3/TRBV12-4|many|-
TGTGCCAGCAGTCCGGACCCTTATGGCTACACCTTC
CASSPDPYGYTF
>TRBJ2-2|TRBV3-1|many|-
TGTGCCAGCAGCCGCTCTGAGGGAAGCGGGGAGCTGTTTTTT
CASSRSEGSGELFF
>TRBJ1-1|TRBV12-1|-|-
TGTGCCAGCAGGCTTCTACAGATGAACACTGAAGCTTTCTTT
CASRLLQMNTEAFF
>TRBJ2-7|TRBV6-5|many|-
TGTGCCAGCAGTTACTCACCGTACGAGCAGTACTTC
CASSYSPYEQYF
>TRBJ2-2|TRBV3-1|medium-sized|-
TGTGCCAGCAGCCAAGTGGACAGGGCGGGGGCCGGGGAGCTGTTTTTT
CASSQVDRAGAGELFF
>TRBJ2-3|TRBV10-3|many|TRBD2
TGTGCCATCACCGGTCGGGCGGGAGCGGGAGATACGCAGTATTTT
CAITGRAGAGDTQYF
>TRBJ1-3|TRBV20-1|many|-
TGCAGTGCTAGAGAGTGGAGGGGAGGCCACTCTGGAAACACCATATATTTT
CSAREWRGGHSGNTIYF
>TRBJ1-2|TRBV28|many|-
TGTGCCAGCAGTATCCGGACAGATAAAAATGGCTACACCTTC
CASSIRTDKNGYTF
>TRBJ2-7|TRBV6-5|many|TRBD1
TGTGCCAGCAGGCGAACGACAGGGGACGAGCAGTACTTC
CASRRTTGDEQYF
>TRBJ2-2|TRBV7-3|few|TRBD2
TGTGCCAGCACCGCCCGCGGGAGGGTGGGCACCGGGGAGCTGTTTTTT
CASTARGRVGTGELFF
>TRBJ1-1|TRBV7-7|many|-
TGTGCTAGCAGCGCAGACCTGAACACTGAAGCTTTCTTT
CASSADLNTEAFF
>TRBJ1-1|TRBV6-2/TRBV6-3|many|TRBD1
TGTGCCAGCAGCCACGACAGGGGCCCAGGGGTTACTGAAGCTTTCTTT
CASSHDRGPGVTEAFF
>TRBJ1-1|TRBV6-6|many|-
TGTGCCAGCAGTTACTCGAGCAGACGAGAGGACACTGAAGCTTTCTTT
CASSYSSRREDTEAFF
>TRBJ1-1|TRBV7-2|many|TRBD1
TGTGCCAGCAGCAACACAGGGGTTACTGAAGCTTTCTTT
CASSNTGVTEAFF
>TRBJ2-3|TRBV29-1|many|-
TGCAGCGGGGGAGACACAGATACGCAGTATTTT
CSGGDTDTQYF
>TRBJ2-2|TRBV18|many|-
TGTGCCAGCTCACCCCAGAACACCGGGGAGCTGTTTTTT
CASSPQNTGELFF
>TRBJ2-1|TRBV19|-|-
TGTGCCAGTACCCCAACGGACAGATCCTACAATGAGCAGTTCTTC
CASTPTDRSYNEQFF
>TRBJ2-5|TRBV12-3/TRBV12-4|many|-
TGTGCCAGCAGTGCACTAGGTCAAGAGACCCAGTACTTC
CASSALGQETQYF